Listed below are T cell receptor beta chains from one sample, sequenced in a study of identical twins. TCRdb redid the calling of the 5' RACE reads with MiXCR, one entry per CDR3 protein. The table records some 190,000 distinct CDR3 sequences, roughly 15% of them present only once. These data are also associated with another study on T cells expressing NK-cell markers.

Sequencing was carried out using CD8+ T cells sorted from blood. Receptors were obtained from a woman between 18 and 29 years old in good health. The CDR3 runs from the conserved cysteine through the conserved F or W.

TRBV12-3/TRBV12-4,TRBJ1-2,CASSFLTSYGYTF
TRBV7-9,TRBJ2-5,CASSLKTRAETQYF
TRBV7-9,TRBJ2-3,CASSWGLDPTDTQYF
TRBV6-5,TRBJ2-1,CASSYASEQFF
TRBV3-1,TRBJ2-5,CASSQAPRHTTNQETQYF
TRBV7-9,TRBJ2-7,CASSPTSITMEQYF
TRBV25-1,TRBJ2-2,CASSATSGPFAGELFF
TRBV9,TRBJ2-7,CASSVRGESSYEQYF
TRBV9,TRBJ1-1,CASSPPAVQEAFF
TRBV3-1,TRBJ1-2,CASSQDKGRNGYTF
TRBV6-5,TRBJ1-2,CASSYSGQFNGYTF
TRBV12-3/TRBV12-4,TRBJ2-5,CASQARGGDGETQYF
TRBV10-3,TRBJ1-1,CATIGTGDYNRNTEAFF
TRBV4-3,TRBJ2-5,CASGTSGGEETQYF
TRBV6-2/TRBV6-3,TRBJ2-1,CASTDSDGVSYNEQFF
TRBV20-1,TRBJ2-7,CSARDPGTSGYEQYF
TRBV20-1,TRBJ1-1,CSASKENTEAFF
TRBV9,TRBJ2-3,CASSTRRGDTQYF
TRBV10-1,TRBJ2-3,CASSEGSTDTQYF
TRBV7-2,TRBJ2-1,CASSYPWREEFF
TRBV11-2,TRBJ2-2,CASSFGIANTGELFF
TRBV21-1,TRBJ2-5,CASSFLGTSGRETQYF
TRBV29-1,TRBJ2-1,CSVVTGTYNEQFF
TRBV20-1,TRBJ2-5,CSARVAGWVSPGRAQYF
TRBV20-1,TRBJ2-3,CSAGDRDGTDTQYF
TRBV15,TRBJ2-5,CATSLRGGGIQETQYF
TRBV4-3,TRBJ1-2,CASSQDMTAGNYGYTF
TRBV4-2,TRBJ2-1,CASSQETLAGPSDNEQFF
TRBV6-5,TRBJ1-5,CASSYSSGQPQHF
TRBV3-1,TRBJ1-2,CASSQEMGAPYGYTF
TRBV5-6,TRBJ2-7,CASSLGTDSWEQYF
TRBV7-9,TRBJ2-2,CASSSEGRLNTGELFF
TRBV4-1,TRBJ2-1,CASSQRRGDNEQFF
TRBV3-1,TRBJ2-1,CASSQDSGQYNEQFF
TRBV12-3/TRBV12-4,TRBJ1-2,CASSFPYTF
TRBV27,TRBJ2-5,CASSLGKPVQQTQYF
TRBV7-9,TRBJ2-7,CASSEDRDEQYF
TRBV3-1,TRBJ1-5,CASSGTGNSNQPQHF
TRBV5-6,TRBJ1-2,CASSLGSTFDGYTF
TRBV7-8,TRBJ1-1,CASSPRRGGFTEAFF
TRBV3-1,TRBJ2-7,CASSLGLHYEQYF
TRBV4-1,TRBJ2-7,CASSLNRENLGEQYF
TRBV5-1,TRBJ2-1,CASSSGLAGSNYNEQFF
TRBV18,TRBJ2-7,CASSPLAVRDEQYF
TRBV7-9,TRBJ2-1,CASSPKTSSAHNEQFF
TRBV2,TRBJ1-5,CASSERGQKVDQPQHF
TRBV9,TRBJ2-1,CASQKASGRAEQFF
TRBV27,TRBJ2-1,CASSRIREGSYNEQFF
TRBV9,TRBJ2-3,CASSASSGGLADTQYF
TRBV7-9,TRBJ1-2,CAGNSGGGYTF
TRBV10-3,TRBJ1-1,CAITLSGNTEAFF
TRBV7-9,TRBJ1-2,CASSLAIQTGGNGYTF
TRBV5-6,TRBJ2-3,CASSPSPGDREIDTQYF
TRBV7-2,TRBJ2-3,CASTPLGLLGDTQYF
TRBV29-1,TRBJ2-4,CSVDPGTSGVNIQYF
TRBV3-1,TRBJ1-1,CASSGGQGATEAFF